This T cell receptor beta chain appears in the sequencing data of a study of OX40 agonist ivuxolimab in advanced cancers. The germline V gene encodes CDR1 LNHDA and CDR2 SQIVND (reference sequence). CDR3 length: 14 residues. V dropped 8 bases and J dropped 8; count of bases not matched to a gene: 9. The method was immunoSEQ multiplex PCR; TCRdb's version includes in-frame clones alone and lacks a portion of them. The table includes 60,000 or so clones, 85% to 90% detected once. This chain uses TRBV19 with TRBJ2-1, with 10 bases identical to TRBD2. This clonotype was obtained from an adult with an advanced solid tumor such as melanoma, head and neck, liver or kidney cancer. Material: CD4+ or CD8+ T cells sorted from blood, obtained in a trial of the OX40 agonist ivuxolimab. This chain's CDR3 is CASRTSGILDEQFF. CDR3 sequence (DNA): TGTGCCAGTCGAACTAGCGGGATATTAGATGAGCAGTTCTTC.